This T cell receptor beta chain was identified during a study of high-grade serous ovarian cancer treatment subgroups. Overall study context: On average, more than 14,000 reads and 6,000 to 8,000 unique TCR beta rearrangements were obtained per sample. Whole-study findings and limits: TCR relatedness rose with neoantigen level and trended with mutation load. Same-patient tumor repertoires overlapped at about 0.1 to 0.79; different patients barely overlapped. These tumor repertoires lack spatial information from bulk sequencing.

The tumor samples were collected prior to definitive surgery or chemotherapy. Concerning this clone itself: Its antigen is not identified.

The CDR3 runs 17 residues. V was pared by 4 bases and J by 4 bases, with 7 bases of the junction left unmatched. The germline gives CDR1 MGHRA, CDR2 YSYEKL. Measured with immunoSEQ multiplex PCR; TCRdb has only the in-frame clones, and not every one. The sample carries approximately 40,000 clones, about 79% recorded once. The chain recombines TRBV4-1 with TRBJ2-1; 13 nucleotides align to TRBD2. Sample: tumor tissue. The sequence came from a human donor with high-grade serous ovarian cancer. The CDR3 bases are TGCGCCAGCAGCCGGACCGGACTAGCGGGAGTATACAATGAGCAGTTCTTC. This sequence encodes CASSRTGLAGVYNEQFF.